This T cell receptor beta chain was identified during a study of cytomegalovirus exposure and HLA in healthy donors. General observations from the study: Association of a missense DCLRE1C variant with TCR beta V- and J-gene trimming was reported in a later analysis.

A single count supports this clone. Its matching antigen is unknown. 13 Jbeta primers and 60 Vbeta primers were used for the PCR. Source study methods: Approximately 12 million of some 80 million unique TCR beta chains were shared, per a later count. Assay used: immunoSEQ multiplex PCR; TCRdb lists only in-frame clones, some missing. D and trimming come from the DNA, and the V and J calls and clone size come from that table. The profile shows 90,000 to 120,000 clones, around 79% of them singletons. Germline-derived CDR1 and CDR2 are ENHRY and SYGVKD. There are 12 residues in the CDR3. Trimming removed 11 bases at V and 6 bases at J, with 16 bases between.

What was sequenced was PBMCs. The receptor's source is a woman aged 40 to 50 in good health and CMV-seronegative. The V call is TRBV10-3, the J call TRBJ1-2, with D tentatively TRBD1 (5 bases). The CDR3 loop is CASALGGDGYTF. CDR3 coding DNA: TGTGCCTCTGCTTTGGGGGGGGATGGCTACACCTTC.